This TCR beta chain comes out of a study of tumor-infiltrating lymphocytes in localized non-small cell lung cancer. Study at large: From each patient, both tumor and uninvolved lung, non-adjacent to tumor, were sampled.

V shed 2 bases and J 5 bases; nucleotides not matched to a gene: 17. Germline V lookup: CDR1 SGHAT, CDR2 FQNNGV. The CDR3 has 18 amino acids. About this clone itself: Antigen: not known.

Points from the study as a whole: Different pieces of the same tissue went to different assays, confounding technical variation with intratumor heterogeneity. No T-cell fraction difference was seen between IM1 and IM2 tumors. Compared with uninvolved lung, tumors showed higher T cell infiltration by TCRbeta sequencing.

Measured with immunoSEQ multiplex PCR; TCRdb has only the in-frame clones, and not every one. The sample has about 12,000 clones, around 81% seen once; the top ten hold over 3.5%. The material sequenced was lung tumor tissue. The sequence derives from a human donor with non-small cell lung cancer. This chain connects TRBV11-2 to TRBJ2-5; TRBD1 agrees at 7 bases. The chain's CDR3 is CASSLSASKNRGLETQYF. For the CDR3, the DNA is TGTGCCAGCAGCTTATCGGCATCGAAAAACAGGGGCCTCGAGACCCAGTACTTC.